The 24 T cell receptor beta chains given below trace back to one sample, sequenced in a study of cytomegalovirus exposure and HLA in healthy donors. PCR was performed using 60 Vbeta and 13 Jbeta primers. The assay was immunoSEQ multiplex PCR, and TCRdb's table has in-frame clones only and misses some. This table has 200,000 to 250,000 clones, approximately 68% appearing once. Sequenced input: PBMCs. The receptor source for this set is a woman aged 25 to 39 in good health and CMV-seronegative.

The chain employs TRBV5-1 and TRBJ2-3, with TRBD2 identical over 9 bases. Germline V lookup: CDR1 SGHRS, CDR2 YFSETQ. After removal of 2 bases from V and 0 bases from J, the junction contained 7 bases not matched to a gene. The CDR3 contains 17 residues. CDR3: CASSFRLAVYSTDTQYF. CDR3 sequence (DNA): TGCGCCAGCAGCTTCCGACTAGCGGTCTACAGCACAGATACGCAGTATTTT.

The chain has TRBV30 and TRBJ2-7; 14 nucleotides line up with TRBD2. The CDR3 has 17 amino acids. CDR1 is GTSNPN, CDR2 SVGIG, per germline (reference sequence). J lost 2 bases, V lost 6 bases, and 12 bases had no gene match. CDR3 in DNA: TGTGCCTGCCAGGTCCCCCAGACTAGCGGGGGGGCCTACGAGCAGTACTTC. It specifies CACQVPQTSGGAYEQYF.

The gene calls are TRBV9 and TRBJ1-1; 7 nucleotides agree with TRBD1. V was clipped by 0 bases and J by 4 bases; unmatched bases: 3. The CDR3 is made up of 14 amino acids. Germline V CDR1 and CDR2: SGDLS, YYNGEE. The CDR3 sequence is CASSVEGAGTEAFF. In DNA form, the CDR3 reads TGTGCCAGCAGCGTAGAGGGGGCGGGCACTGAAGCTTTCTTT.

Only a few counts were recorded for this clone. The chain recombines TRBV19 with TRBJ1-5, with no clear D. CDR3 length: 13 residues. Germline V gene sequence: CDR1 LNHDA, CDR2 SQIVND (reference sequence). Trimming pared 7 bases from V and 3 bases from J, leaving 10 bases between. CDR3 DNA: TGTGCCAGTATCGCAGACTCCAATCAGCCCCAGCATTTT. Protein: CASIADSNQPQHF. The whole variable domain, filled in from reference TRBV19 and TRBJ1-5, reads DGGITQSPKYLFRKEGQNVTLSCEQNLNHDAMYWYRQDPGQGLRLIYYSQIVNDFQKGDIAEGYSVSREKKESFPLTVTSAQKNPTAFYLCASIADSNQPQHFGDGTRLSIL.

The chain links TRBV15 to TRBJ2-5; TRBD2 might be the D (5 bases). The CDR3 has 16 residues. Deletions cut 1 base from V and 5 bases from J, with 17 bases between. The germline CDR1 and CDR2 sequences are LNHNV and YYDKDF (reference sequence). The chain's CDR3 is CATSRALAEMLETQYF. CDR3 nucleotides: TGTGCCACCAGCAGAGCTCTAGCAGAAATGCTGGAGACCCAGTACTTC. Full variable domain (missing parts from reference TRBV15 and TRBJ2-5): DAMVIQNPRYQVTQFGKPVTLSCSQTLNHNVMYWYQQKSSQAPKLLFHYYDKDFNNEADTPDNFQSRRPNTSFCFLDIRSPGLGDTAMYLCATSRALAEMLETQYFGPGTRLLVL.

The chain links TRBV9 to TRBJ1-3; D not certain. Germline-derived CDR1 and CDR2 are SGDLS and YYNGEE. The CDR3 contains 15 residues. V lost 0 bases to trimming and J lost 2 bases, with 9 bases between them. The CDR3 sequence is CASSVGANTGNTIYF. The CDR3 nucleotides are TGTGCCAGCAGCGTAGGGGCCAACACTGGAAACACCATATATTTT.

V usage is TRBV7-8 and J usage is TRBJ2-3, with 13 nucleotides matching TRBD2. J gave up 6 bases and V 5 bases, and 5 bases lay outside the gene matches. CDR3 length: 15 residues. Germline V gene data show CDR1 as SGHVS and CDR2 as FQNEAQ. CDR3 in amino acids: CASSLRLAGGDTQYF. The CDR3 bases are TGTGCCAGCAGCCTCCGACTAGCGGGAGGCGATACGCAGTATTTT.

This chain joins TRBV29-1 and TRBJ2-1; the D gene is possibly TRBD2 (7 bases). Germline lookup yields CDR1 SQVTM and CDR2 ANQGSEA. Trimming cost V 6 bases and J 10 bases, with 16 bases left between them. The CDR3 totals 12 residues. CDR3 in DNA: TGCAGCGTGGGGGGGGCGGGAAACGAGCAGTTCTTC. Its translation is CSVGGAGNEQFF.

The chain carries TRBV5-4 and TRBJ2-5; TRBD2 agrees at 11 bases. Looked up from germline, CDR1 is SGHNT and CDR2 is YYREEE (reference sequence). The CDR3 is 14 residues long. V shed 3 bases, J shed 4 bases, and the junction held 2 bases outside the gene matches. The CDR3 loop is CASSSGLAAETQYF. In nucleotides, the CDR3 is TGTGCCAGCAGCTCGGGACTAGCGGCAGAGACCCAGTACTTC.

The chain combines TRBV5-1 with TRBJ1-3; possibly TRBD1 for D (5 bases). The CDR3 loop spans 15 amino acids. Germline-derived CDR1 and CDR2 are SGHRS and YFSETQ. The V and J ends lost 0 bases and 4 bases respectively, with 11 bases between them. CDR3 protein: CASSLEGTLGNTIYF. In nucleotides, the CDR3 is TGCGCCAGCAGCTTGGAAGGGACTTTAGGAAACACCATATATTTT.

The chain links TRBV9 to TRBJ1-2; the D gene is possibly TRBD1 (5 bases). CDR1 and CDR2 from the germline V gene are SGDLS and YYNGEE. The CDR3 runs 20 residues. V shed 2 bases and J shed 3 bases, with 29 bases lying between them. In DNA, the CDR3 is TGTGCCAGCAGCGTCAGCTCAGACAAGCGAGTACCGGGACTGTACTATGGCTACACCTTC. This codes for CASSVSSDKRVPGLYYGYTF.

The V call is TRBV19, the J call TRBJ1-6; TRBD1 might be the D (6 bases). V was cut by 4 bases and J by 14 bases, with 12 bases left in between. The CDR3 consists of 12 residues. Germline lookup yields CDR1 LNHDA and CDR2 SQIVND (reference sequence). The CDR3 coding sequence is TGTGCCAGTAGTACTAATACAGGGTCCCTCCACTTT. Translating it yields CASSTNTGSLHF.

The V call is TRBV27, the J call TRBJ2-5; 9 bases match TRBD2. In germline, CDR1 is MNHEY, CDR2 SMNVEV (reference sequence). The CDR3 consists of 16 residues. J gave up 2 bases and V 2 bases, and 6 bases lay outside the gene matches. DNA of the CDR3: TGTGCCAGCAGTTTAAGGAGCGGGGGGAATCAAGAGACCCAGTACTTC. Its protein product is CASSLRSGGNQETQYF.

The chain employs TRBV5-1 and TRBJ1-4; D is undetermined. The CDR3 length is 14 residues. V shed 2 bases and J shed 0 bases, with 5 bases lying between them. CDR1 and CDR2 from the germline V gene are SGHRS and YFSETQ. CDR3 in DNA: TGCGCCAGCAGCTTCAGATCAACTAATGAAAAACTGTTTTTT. Its translation is CASSFRSTNEKLFF. The full variable domain, its missing parts supplied by reference TRBV5-1 and TRBJ1-4, is KAGVTQTPRYLIKTRGQQVTLSCSPISGHRSVSWYQQTPGQGLQFLFEYFSETQRNKGNFPGRFSGRQFSNSRSEMNVSTLELGDSALYLCASSFRSTNEKLFFGSGTQLSVL.

The DNA of the CDR3 is TGTGCCAGCAGCGTAGAGGGGACAGGGCAAGAGACCCAGTACTTC. As protein: CASSVEGTGQETQYF. This rearrangement joins TRBV9 to TRBJ2-5, with 9 bases identical to TRBD1. J was trimmed by 2 bases and V by 0 bases; bases with no gene match: 2. Germline V gives CDR1 SGDLS, CDR2 YYNGEE. CDR3 length: 15 residues.

This clone was observed a few times. This chain joins TRBV9 and TRBJ1-1; 10 bases line up with TRBD1. In germline, CDR1 is SGDLS, CDR2 YYNGEE. Trimming at V came to 3 bases and at J to 5 bases, leaving 1 base not matched to a gene. The CDR3 contains 13 residues. The CDR3 region is CASSGDRGTEAFF. The CDR3 DNA is TGTGCCAGCAGCGGGGACAGGGGTACTGAAGCTTTCTTT.

This chain links TRBV6-1 with TRBJ1-4; 9 nucleotides match TRBD1. Germline V lookup: CDR1 MNHNS, CDR2 SASEGT. The ends lost 6 bases at V and 6 bases at J; junction bases unmatched: 5. This CDR3 is 14 amino acids long. Written as DNA, the CDR3 is TGTGCCAGCAGCACGGGGGACAGGGATGAAAAACTGTTTTTT. This gives the protein CASSTGDRDEKLFF.

The gene calls are TRBV18 and TRBJ2-1; TRBD2 matches 16 bases. CDR1 and CDR2 (germline): KGHSH, LQKENI. V gave up 5 bases and J gave up 7 bases; unmatched junction bases: 2. The CDR3 length is 15 residues. The CDR3 nucleotides are TGTGCCAGCTCAGCGGGACTAGCGGGAGGGAATGAGCAGTTCTTC. As protein: CASSAGLAGGNEQFF.

The V call is TRBV11-3, the J call TRBJ2-1; weak D call: TRBD2 (6 bases). Trimming took off 5 bases at V and 5 bases at J, with 13 bases between the two ends. This CDR3 is built from 14 residues. Looked up from germline, CDR1 is SGHNT and CDR2 is YENEEA. The CDR3 nucleotides are TGTGCCAGCAGCGGCACGGGAGTTCACAATGAGCAGTTCTTC. This codes for CASSGTGVHNEQFF.

This chain connects TRBV7-6 to TRBJ2-5, with a tentative D call TRBD2 (6 bases). The V end lost 5 bases, the J end lost 1 base, and 17 bases lay between the germline ends. CDR3 length: 16 amino acids. Germline-derived CDR1 and CDR2 are SGHVS and FNYEAQ. CDR3 loop: CASSTEPGGFQETQYF. The CDR3, as DNA: TGTGCCAGCAGCACCGAGCCCGGGGGTTTCCAAGAGACCCAGTACTTC. The entire variable domain, with the rest obtained from reference TRBV7-6 and TRBJ2-5, is as follows: GAGVSQSPRYKVTKRGQDVALRCDPISGHVSLYWYRQALGQGPEFLTYFNYEAQQDKSGLPNDRFSAERPEGSISTLTIQRTEQRDSAMYRCASSTEPGGFQETQYFGPGTRLLVL.

This clone turned up a few times. The rearrangement links TRBV15 to TRBJ1-2; no firm D call. V was clipped by 3 bases and J by 3 bases, with 20 bases between them. The germline gives CDR1 LNHNV, CDR2 YYDKDF (reference sequence). The CDR3 contains 17 residues. In DNA form, the CDR3 reads TGTGCCACCAGCAGTAGGGCGACGGGGAGCCTATACTATGGCTACACCTTC. Protein sequence: CATSSRATGSLYYGYTF.

The chain carries TRBV6-5 and TRBJ1-2; 7 bases agree with TRBD1. The CDR3 covers 14 residues. V was pared by 2 bases and J by 4 bases, with 4 bases of the junction left unmatched. Germline CDR1 reads MNHEY; CDR2 reads SVGAGI. The CDR3: CASSYRDRSYGYTF. The CDR3 region has the DNA TGTGCCAGCAGTTACCGGGACAGATCCTATGGCTACACCTTC.

The rearrangement links TRBV15 to TRBJ2-2; D possibly corresponds to TRBD2 (7 bases). CDR1 is LNHNV and CDR2 is YYDKDF in the germline V gene (reference sequence). The CDR3 extends over 19 amino acids. Trimming took off 1 base at V and 1 base at J, with 19 bases between the two ends. CDR3 sequence reads: CATSRVPGGLLMNTGELFF. The CDR3 region has the DNA TGTGCCACCAGCAGAGTCCCGGGGGGCCTTCTAATGAACACCGGGGAGCTGTTTTTT.

Worth noting for this clone: This same CDR3 is encoded by further DNA sequences in the sample. This chain links TRBV29-1 with TRBJ1-1; 7 nucleotides align to TRBD1. Per the germline V gene, CDR1 is SQVTM and CDR2 is ANQGSEA. The CDR3 is 13 residues long. After removal of 6 bases from V and 1 base from J, the junction contained 5 bases not matched to a gene. DNA of the CDR3: TGCAGCGTCAGACAGGGTCGGAACACTGAAGCTTTCTTT. Its translation: CSVRQGRNTEAFF.